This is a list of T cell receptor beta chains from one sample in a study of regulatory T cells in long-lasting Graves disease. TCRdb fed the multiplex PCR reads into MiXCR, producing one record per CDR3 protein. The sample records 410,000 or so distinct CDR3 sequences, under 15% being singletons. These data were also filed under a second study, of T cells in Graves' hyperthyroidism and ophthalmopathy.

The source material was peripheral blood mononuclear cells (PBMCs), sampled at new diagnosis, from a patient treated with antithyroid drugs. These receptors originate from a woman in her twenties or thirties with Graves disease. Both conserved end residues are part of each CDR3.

CDR3aa: CASSYNGNEKLFF
v_gene: TRBV5-1

CDR3aa: CASSQKGRNTEAFF
v_gene: TRBV3-1

CDR3aa: CASSPAAEAFF
v_gene: TRBV12-3/TRBV12-4

CDR3aa: CASSLKGLAGGSAYNEQFF
v_gene: TRBV5-8

CDR3aa: CASSLVWGLAGSYEQYF
v_gene: TRBV12-3/TRBV12-4

CDR3aa: CASTPGLGATGELFF
v_gene: TRBV13

CDR3aa: CASRAGRKATNEKLFF
v_gene: TRBV2

CDR3aa: CAWSVSGRQFF
v_gene: TRBV30

CDR3aa: CASSLATGNGGGEQFF
v_gene: TRBV7-3

CDR3aa: CASSPSGSSDTQYF
v_gene: TRBV11-1

CDR3aa: CASSFASRQETQYF
v_gene: TRBV12-3/TRBV12-4

CDR3aa: CASSFPGLADSYNEQFF
v_gene: TRBV7-2

CDR3aa: CASSLVGGEYLTGPFTEAFF
v_gene: TRBV11-1

CDR3aa: CASSLAWSNEQFF
v_gene: TRBV7-2

CDR3aa: CASSPGGRQDNEQFF
v_gene: TRBV18

CDR3aa: CASSADRGSYNEQFF
v_gene: TRBV2

CDR3aa: CATTRTGNYEQYF
v_gene: TRBV28

CDR3aa: CASSEYVGLDNSPLHF
v_gene: TRBV25-1

CDR3aa: CASSPRVRTDTQYF
v_gene: TRBV19

CDR3aa: CAISGTDRKTQYF
v_gene: TRBV10-3